The 5 T cell receptor beta chains below come from one sample, sequenced in a study of glioma-infiltrating T cells after dendritic cell vaccination. Assay used: immunoSEQ multiplex PCR; TCRdb lists only in-frame clones, some missing. The profile shows 45,000 to 55,000 clones, about 85% of them singletons. This specimen was blood, taken before dendritic cell vaccination. The source is a human donor with glioblastoma.

The CDR3 nucleotides read TGTGCCAGCAGTTTATCCAGGGGTACTGAAAAACTGTTTTTT. Amino acids: CASSLSRGTEKLFF. The chain couples TRBV27 to TRBJ1-4; weak D call: TRBD1 (6 bases). Germline assignment: CDR1 MNHEY and CDR2 SMNVEV (reference sequence). V was shortened by 0 bases and J by 7 bases, with 9 bases between the two germline ends. The CDR3 runs 14 residues. The whole variable domain, filled in from reference TRBV27 and TRBJ1-4, reads EAQVTQNPRYLITVTGKKLTVTCSQNMNHEYMSWYRQDPGLGLRQIYYSMNVEVTDKGDVPEGYKVSRKEKRNFPLILESPSPNQTSLYFCASSLSRGTEKLFFGSGTQLSVL.

The V call is TRBV6-1, the J call TRBJ2-3; 11 nucleotides agree with TRBD2. With V trimmed by 7 bases and J by 4 bases, 1 base remained unmatched. In germline, CDR1 is MNHNS, CDR2 SASEGT. The CDR3 is made up of 13 amino acids. The CDR3 region is CASKTSGADTQYF. Here the CDR3 DNA reads TGTGCCAGCAAGACTAGCGGGGCAGATACGCAGTATTTT.

This chain connects TRBV11-3 to TRBJ2-6, with TRBD1 matching over 8 bases. The germline gives CDR1 SGHNT, CDR2 YENEEA. The junction had 3 bases not matched to a gene; V was cut back by 1 base and J by 1 base. There are 17 residues in the CDR3. The CDR3 sequence: CASSLGTGISGANVLTF. The DNA of the CDR3 is TGTGCCAGCAGCTTAGGGACAGGGATTTCTGGGGCCAACGTCCTGACTTTC.

V is TRBV2 and J is TRBJ2-7, with D possibly TRBD1 on 7 matching bases. Germline loops: CDR1 SNHLY, CDR2 FYNNEI. The CDR3 totals 14 residues. V gave up 7 bases and J gave up 3 bases, with 16 bases separating them. The CDR3 loop is CASTSGQGGYEQYF. CDR3 DNA sequence: TGTGCCAGCACCTCTGGGCAGGGGGGCTACGAGCAGTACTTC.

This chain connects TRBV7-3 to TRBJ2-3; 7 bases fit TRBD2. V lost 2 bases to trimming and J lost 4 bases; unmatched junction nucleotides: 6. The CDR3 extends over 15 amino acids. Germline assignment: CDR1 SGHTA and CDR2 FQGTGA. The DNA for the CDR3 is TGTGCCAGCAGCTTACAGGGCCGGGAGGCAGATACGCAGTATTTT. Translation gives CASSLQGREADTQYF.